This T cell receptor (beta chain) was captured in a study of OX40 agonist ivuxolimab in advanced cancers. In terms of the full investigation: The costimulatory receptor OX40 (CD134) was targeted by ivuxolimab, a fully human IgG2 agonistic monoclonal antibody. Intravenous ivuxolimab was administered to patients every 2 weeks at six dose levels: 0.01, 0.1, 0.3, 1.5, 3 and 10 mg/kg. Among the roughly 50 dose-escalation patients, some 20 had hepatocellular carcinoma, roughly 15 melanoma, 9 renal cell carcinoma and 9 head and neck cancer. A male proportion of around 83% and a mean age of approximately 60 years, ranging from roughly 23 to 90, were recorded for the dose-escalation cohort. Prior anti-PD-1, anti-PD-L1 or anti-CTLA-4 therapy was permitted, and checkpoint inhibitors had been received by under 50% of dose-escalation patients. Partial responses occurred in three dose-escalation patients, of whom one had hepatocellular carcinoma and two had cutaneous melanoma. Peripheral TCRbeta sequencing aimed to test whether ivuxolimab altered TCR sequence diversity and caused clonal T-cell expansion. The paper reports the monotherapy dose-escalation portion (N of about 54 patients) of the phase I ivuxolimab trial.

Comments on this clone: It lacks a known antigen. The sample holds no much larger clone one base away, and base qualities are not on file.

Genomic DNA was extracted from sorted cells for sequencing of the TCRbeta CDR3 region. The immunoSEQ Assay was used to sequence the TCRbeta CDR3 regions. This is the immuneACCESS table as TCRdb keeps it, with only in-frame sequences that have V and J called. A part of the clones is gone; compared with another copy, unresolved V genes explain less than half, and the rest is unexplained. Present in this sample are tens of thousands of clones, 75% to 90% of which were seen just once. In total, the top ten clones hold around 1% of the sample. Broad study findings and their caveats: Partial responders in the 0.1-3.0 mg/kg groups had among the lowest normalized peripheral clonal expansion, especially among CD8+ T cells. After ivuxolimab, more expanded clones were found on average in CD8+ T cells than in CD4+ T cells. Clonal expansion of both CD4+ and CD8+ blood T cells was observed from baseline to week 6 at doses 0.1 to 3.0 mg/kg. Low levels of normalized T-cell clonal expansion were also seen in some patients who did not respond. The antigen specificity of the peripheral T cells that underwent clonal expansion was not determined.

CDR1 and CDR2, looked up from the germline V gene (reference sequence), are PRHDT and FYEKMQ. Unmatched junction bases come to 4, with V trimmed by 5 bases and J by 7 bases. The CDR3 spans 14 residues, from the cysteine through the phenylalanine. The read is trimmed to its CDR3 DNA, 42 bases read in frame from base 1. The trial excluded patients who had a history of autoimmune disease or were on systemic immunosuppression. Peripheral blood for TCR sequencing was collected from all dose cohorts at baseline, on cycle 4 day 1, and on cycle 7 day 1. Samples were obtained from an open-label, multicenter, first-in-human phase I dose-escalation trial of ivuxolimab. The trial enrolled adults with locally advanced or metastatic head and neck squamous cell, hepatocellular, melanoma or renal cell carcinoma. CD4+ and CD8+ T cells were sorted separately from peripheral blood before TCR sequencing.

This specimen consisted of CD4+ or CD8+ T cells sorted from blood, obtained in a trial of the OX40 agonist ivuxolimab. This receptor chain uses TRBV13 and TRBJ2-4; 11 bases in the middle match TRBD1. This sequence was found in an adult with an advanced solid tumor such as melanoma, head and neck, liver or kidney cancer. The sequence in DNA is TGTGCCAGCAGCGGCCGGGACAGGGGGAACATTCAGTACTTC. The translation is CASSGRDRGNIQYF.